What follows are 8 T cell receptor beta chains derived from one specimen sequenced in a study of T-cell memory formation after mild COVID-19 (dated by TCRdb to the early 2020s). The library came from 5' RACE. TCRdb records Illumina NovaSeq 6000 as the sequencer. TCRdb reanalyzed the raw reads on its own, using fastp at Q25 for trimming and MiXCR for clone calling, and kept in-frame beta chains. Rows merge per CDR3 protein into single entries with the most common DNA and genes. The sample table shows 150,000 to 200,000 distinct CDR3 sequences, and roughly a third are seen once. The ten largest clonotypes hold approximately 12% of the sample. The material sequenced was PBMCs or a T cell subset sorted from them (not recorded which). The receptors were sampled from an adult woman who had mild COVID-19 (a few samples of this study predate the infection). The sample titles of this study are shuffled in the database, so cell type and time point are left out; the donor was told from shared clones.

The rearrangement uses TRBV2 and TRBJ1-1; D gene uncertain. Per germline, CDR1 SNHLY and CDR2 FYNNEI. This CDR3 has 13 residues. The V end was cut by 0 bases, the J end by 8 bases, with 10 bases between. Here the CDR3 DNA reads TGTGCCAGCAGTGAAGCGCTTGGAGCCGAAGCTTTCTTT. This translates into CASSEALGAEAFF.

The chain couples TRBV5-1 to TRBJ2-6; 7 nucleotides match TRBD2. Germline assignment: CDR1 SGHRS and CDR2 YFSETQ. Trimming at V came to 7 bases and at J to 1 base, leaving 11 bases not matched to a gene. The CDR3 consists of 17 residues. The CDR3 DNA reads TGCGCCAGCGCGGGGGACGGTTTCGGTTCTGGGGCCAACGTCCTGACTTTC. Amino acids: CASAGDGFGSGANVLTF.

This clonotype has more than one count but fewer than ten. The chain links TRBV21-1 to TRBJ1-5; the D call TRBD1 from the table was never checked on the DNA. TRBV21-1 is listed as a pseudogene. The CDR3 totals 20 residues. The CDR3 DNA reads as TGTGCCAGCAGCAAAGGGGGTCAGATCGGGACAGGGGGGCTTAAGGGACCCCAGCATTTT. The encoded protein is CASSKGGQIGTGGLKGPQHF.

V is TRBV19 and J is TRBJ1-5; possible D gene TRBD1, 5 bases. V was cut by 6 bases and J by 0 bases, with 21 bases left in between. The CDR3 consists of 18 residues. Germline lookup yields CDR1 LNHDA and CDR2 SQIVND (reference sequence). This chain's CDR3 is CASSRLRDAGGSNQPQHF. The CDR3 coding sequence is TGTGCCAGTAGCCGTCTGAGGGACGCGGGGGGTAGCAATCAGCCCCAGCATTTT.

This clonotype has a handful of counts. The chain carries TRBV12-3 or TRBV12-4 and TRBJ2-5; D unresolved. Trimming pared 5 bases from V and 5 bases from J, leaving 18 bases between. The CDR3 is 15 amino acids. This chain's CDR3 is CASSLLSYGGETQYF. CDR3 DNA: TGTGCCAGCAGTCTGCTAAGCTATGGTGGCGAGACCCAGTACTTC.

Only a few counts were recorded for this clonotype. The rearrangement uses TRBV7-9 and TRBJ2-7; D remains ambiguous. Trimming took off 0 bases at V and 6 bases at J, with 3 bases between the two ends. This CDR3 has 11 residues. The germline V gene has CDR1 SEHNR and CDR2 FQNEAQ (reference sequence). DNA for the CDR3: TGTGCCAGCAGCTTAGCACGCGAGCAGTACTTC. Protein sequence: CASSLAREQYF.

The chain employs TRBV27 and TRBJ2-7; TRBD2 matches 7 bases. This CDR3 has 13 amino acids. CDR1 and CDR2 (germline): MNHEY, SMNVEV (reference sequence). With V trimmed by 8 bases and J by 2 bases, 6 bases remained unmatched. CDR3 nucleotide sequence: TGTGCCAGCGGGAGGGGCCGGACCTACGAGCAGTACTTC. This translates into CASGRGRTYEQYF.

There are a few counts of this clonotype. The V gene is TRBV6-6, the J gene TRBJ2-1; no reliable D call. The germline gives CDR1 MNHNY, CDR2 SVGAGI (reference sequence). This CDR3 is built from 13 residues. V was trimmed by 1 base and J by 9 bases, leaving 10 bases between them. This chain's CDR3 is CASSYYYPPEQFF. DNA of the CDR3: TGTGCCAGCAGTTACTACTACCCCCCTGAGCAGTTCTTC.